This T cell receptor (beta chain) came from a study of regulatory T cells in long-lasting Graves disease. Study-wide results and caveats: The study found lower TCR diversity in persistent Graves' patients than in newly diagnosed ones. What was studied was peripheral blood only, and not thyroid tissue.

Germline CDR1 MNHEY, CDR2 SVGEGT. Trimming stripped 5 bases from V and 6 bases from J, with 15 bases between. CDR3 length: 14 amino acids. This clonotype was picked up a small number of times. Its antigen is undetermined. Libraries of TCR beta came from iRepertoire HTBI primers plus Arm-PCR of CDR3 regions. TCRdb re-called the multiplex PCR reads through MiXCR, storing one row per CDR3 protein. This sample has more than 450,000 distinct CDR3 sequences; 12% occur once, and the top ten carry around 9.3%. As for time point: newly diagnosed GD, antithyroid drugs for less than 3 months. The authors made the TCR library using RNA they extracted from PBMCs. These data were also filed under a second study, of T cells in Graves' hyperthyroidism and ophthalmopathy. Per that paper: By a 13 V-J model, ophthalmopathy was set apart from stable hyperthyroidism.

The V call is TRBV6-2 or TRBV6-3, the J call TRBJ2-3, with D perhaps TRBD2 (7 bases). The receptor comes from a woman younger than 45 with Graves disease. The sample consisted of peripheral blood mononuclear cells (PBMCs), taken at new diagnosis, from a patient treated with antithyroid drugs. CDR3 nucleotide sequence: TGTGCCAGCAGTGGAAGAGCGGGACACGATACGCAGTATTTT. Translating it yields CASSGRAGHDTQYF.